This paragraph covers one T cell receptor beta chain sequence. The antigen is not known. TCRdb keeps only in-frame clones here, not all; method: immunoSEQ multiplex PCR. The table lists about 380,000 clones, 96% of them singletons. This specimen belongs to a study of shared clonotypes between healthy human individuals. About the study: A couple of women and three men aged 18 to 49 made up the donors.

The germline V and J ends were trimmed by 5 bases and 4 bases, with 14 bases remaining between them. Germline assignment: CDR1 SNHLY and CDR2 FYNNEI. This CDR3 has 14 residues. Points from the study as a whole: Memory subsets generally showed smaller estimated richness than naive subsets did.

The gene calls are TRBV2 and TRBJ1-2; tentative D call: TRBD1 (6 bases). The sequencing input was memory CD8+ T cells sorted from blood. As to subset: CD45RO+ cells pooled with CCR7-negative TemRA cells. The TCR was taken from a man aged 30-40 years in good health. The CDR3 loop reads CASSTGQSSYGYTF. CDR3 DNA sequence: TGTGCCAGCAGTACCGGACAGTCCTCCTATGGCTACACCTTC.